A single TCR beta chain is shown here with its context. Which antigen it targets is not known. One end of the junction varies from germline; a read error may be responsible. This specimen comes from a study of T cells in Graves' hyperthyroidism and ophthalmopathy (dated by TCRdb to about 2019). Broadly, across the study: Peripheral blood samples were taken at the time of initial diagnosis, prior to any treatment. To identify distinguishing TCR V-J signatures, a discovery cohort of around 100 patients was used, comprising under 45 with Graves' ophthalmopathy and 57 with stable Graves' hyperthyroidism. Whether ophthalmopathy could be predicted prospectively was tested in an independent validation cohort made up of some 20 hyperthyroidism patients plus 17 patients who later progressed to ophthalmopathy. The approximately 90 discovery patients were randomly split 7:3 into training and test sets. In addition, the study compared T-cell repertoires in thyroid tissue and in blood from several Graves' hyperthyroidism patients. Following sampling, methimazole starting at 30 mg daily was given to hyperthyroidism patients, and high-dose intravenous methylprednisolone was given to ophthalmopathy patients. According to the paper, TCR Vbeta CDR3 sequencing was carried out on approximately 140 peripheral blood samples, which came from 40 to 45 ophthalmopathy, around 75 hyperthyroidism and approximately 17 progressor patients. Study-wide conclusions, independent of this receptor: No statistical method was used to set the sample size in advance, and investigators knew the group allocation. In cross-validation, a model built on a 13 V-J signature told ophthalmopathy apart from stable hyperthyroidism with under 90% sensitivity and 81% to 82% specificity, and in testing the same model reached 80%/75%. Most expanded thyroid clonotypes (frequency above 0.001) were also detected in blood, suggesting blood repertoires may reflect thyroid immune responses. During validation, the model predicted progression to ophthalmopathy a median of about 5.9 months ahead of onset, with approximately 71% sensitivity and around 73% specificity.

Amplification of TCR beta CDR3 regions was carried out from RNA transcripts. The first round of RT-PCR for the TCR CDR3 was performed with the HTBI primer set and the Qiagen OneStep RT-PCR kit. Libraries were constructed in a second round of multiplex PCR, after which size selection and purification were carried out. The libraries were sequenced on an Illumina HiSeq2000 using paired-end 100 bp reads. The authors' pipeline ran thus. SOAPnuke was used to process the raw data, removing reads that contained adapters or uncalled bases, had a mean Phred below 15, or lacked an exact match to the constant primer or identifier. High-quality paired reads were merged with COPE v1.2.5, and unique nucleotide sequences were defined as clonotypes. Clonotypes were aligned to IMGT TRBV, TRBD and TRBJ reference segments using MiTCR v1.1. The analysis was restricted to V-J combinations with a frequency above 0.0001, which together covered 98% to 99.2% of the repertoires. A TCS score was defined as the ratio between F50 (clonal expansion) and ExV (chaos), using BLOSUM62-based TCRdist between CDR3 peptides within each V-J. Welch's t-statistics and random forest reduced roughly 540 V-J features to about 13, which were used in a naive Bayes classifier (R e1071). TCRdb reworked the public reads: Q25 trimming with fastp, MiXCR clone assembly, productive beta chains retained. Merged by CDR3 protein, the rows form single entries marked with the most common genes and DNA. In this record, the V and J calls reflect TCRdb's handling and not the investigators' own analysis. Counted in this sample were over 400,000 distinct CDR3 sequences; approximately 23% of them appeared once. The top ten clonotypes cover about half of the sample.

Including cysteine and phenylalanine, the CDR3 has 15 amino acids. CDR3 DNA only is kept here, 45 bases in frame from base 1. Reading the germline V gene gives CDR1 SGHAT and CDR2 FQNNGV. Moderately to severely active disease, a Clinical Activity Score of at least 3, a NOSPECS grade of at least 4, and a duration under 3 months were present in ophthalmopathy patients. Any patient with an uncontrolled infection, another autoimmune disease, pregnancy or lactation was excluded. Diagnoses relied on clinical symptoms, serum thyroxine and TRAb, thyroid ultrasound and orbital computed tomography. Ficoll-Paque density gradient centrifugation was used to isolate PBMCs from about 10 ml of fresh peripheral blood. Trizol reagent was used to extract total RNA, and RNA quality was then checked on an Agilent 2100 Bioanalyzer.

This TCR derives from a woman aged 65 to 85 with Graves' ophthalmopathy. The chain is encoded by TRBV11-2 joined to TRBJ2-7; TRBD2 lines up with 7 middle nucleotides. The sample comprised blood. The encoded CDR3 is CAGSPPGGKPREQYF. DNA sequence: TGTGCCGGCAGCCCTCCGGGAGGCAAGCCACGCGAGCAGTACTTC.